This T cell receptor (beta chain) derives from a study of T cells after yellow fever vaccination. This clonotype was observed many times. Its antigen is not known. Study results and caveats: In FACS-sorted repertoires, abundant clonotypes from the bulk population could appear as contaminants. Peaking on day 5 versus 15, the secondary response was faster but weaker. Reappearing after the booster were most of the clones from primary vaccination (around 95% CD4, about 88% CD8).

This CDR3 is built from 12 residues. Trimming left V 8 bases short and J 9 bases short, with 17 bases between. Per the germline V gene, CDR1 is MNHNS and CDR2 is SASEGT. UMIs were added to TCR cDNA along with a universal primer site when it was made by 5'RACE template switching. TCRdb re-analysed the 5' RACE reads in MiXCR, keeping a single row per CDR3 protein. The sample includes 550,000 to 750,000 distinct CDR3 sequences, less than 15% of them seen just once. The material sequenced was PBMCs, taken on the day of the yellow fever booster vaccination. The origin of this receptor is a man aged 25-40 years who received the YFV17D yellow fever vaccine. The chain couples TRBV6-1 to TRBJ2-7, with D possibly being TRBD1 or TRBD2 (5 bases each). The CDR3 sequence: CASGGQLMPQYF. In nucleotides, the CDR3 is TGTGCCAGCGGAGGACAATTAATGCCGCAGTACTTC.